Below, 12 T cell receptor delta chains from the same sample are listed, as sequenced in a study of γδ T cells in repeated Plasmodium falciparum infection. Vgamma9/Vdelta2+ and Vdelta2-negative gammadelta T cells were flow-sorted from PBMC for bulk sequencing. TCRdb applied CATT to the multiplex PCR reads for clone calling. In the table there are about 51,000 delta-chain clones, approximately 2% of which are singletons. The sequencing sample was made of gamma-delta T cells from blood. These receptors were taken from a pool of human donors (malaria-infected and uninfected, not separated).

This clone was recorded a few times. The translation of this DNA and the TCRdb protein of a much larger clone differ at residue 3, probably owing to a read error; the protein shown here is translated from the DNA. The V gene is TRDV3, the J gene TRDJ1, with 8 bases fitting TRDD3. TCRdb lists no J gene, so it was determined here by aligning the DNA to germline. This CDR3 is 17 amino acids long. The germline V gene has CDR1 TVYSNPD and CDR2 GDNSRS (reference sequence). V was pared by 4 bases and J by 0 bases, with 16 bases of the junction left unmatched. CDR3 in DNA: TGTGCCTCTAGCTTCCGGACTGGGGGTCCGTACACCGATAAACTCATCTTT. It encodes CASSFRTGGPYTDKLIF.

Regarding this clone: TCRdb attributes to this sequence the protein of a much larger clone, which differs from the DNA translation at residue 13; a read error is likely, and the protein displayed is translated from the DNA. The chain uses TRDV1 and TRDJ1, with D possibly matching TRDD3 (6 bases). The J gene, missing from TCRdb, was assigned here through DNA to germline matching. V was cut by 1 base and J by 1 base, with 34 bases left in between. Germline V gene data show CDR1 as TSWWSYY and CDR2 as QGS. CDR3 size: 23 residues. CDR3 in DNA: TGTGCTCTTGGGGAACAAGTTTTCCTTTCATTTCCACGGGGGGACCGTTGCACCGATAAACTCATCTTT. Protein sequence: CALGEQVFLSFPRGDRCTDKLIF.

A remark on this clone: This sequence is one base from a far larger clone and is likely a read error. This sample also contains other DNA sequences that code for the same CDR3. The DNA for the CDR3 is TGTGCTTTTGGGTCTACGTACTGGGGGTGTCCCCTCATGTACACCGATAAACTCATCTTT. Protein sequence: CAFGSTYWGCPLMYTDKLIF. J is TRDJ1 and V is TRDV3, with TRDD3 identical over 8 bases. The J gene, absent from TCRdb, was called here by matching the DNA to germline. CDR3 length: 20 residues. CDR1 TVYSNPD and CDR2 GDNSRS come from the germline V gene (reference sequence).

With respect to this clone: Only one base separates this from a far larger clonotype, so it likely reflects a read error. This same CDR3 is encoded by further DNA sequences in the sample. This chain joins TRDV3 and TRDJ1; tentatively, D is TRDD2 or TRDD3 (9 bases each). The germline gives CDR1 TVYSNPD, CDR2 GDNSRS (reference sequence). Trimming cost V 0 bases and J 0 bases, with 29 bases left between them. This CDR3 is 20 amino acids long. The CDR3 loop reads CAFRILPTRGYGGYTDKLIF. CDR3 bases: TGTGCCTTTAGAATCCTTCCTACGAGGGGATACGGAGGGTACACCGATAAACTCATCTTT.

The sample holds many counts of this clone. TCRdb's entry gives the protein of a much larger clone, which mismatches this DNA's translation at residue 9, likely from a read error; the protein reported here is translated from the DNA. CDR3 in amino acids: CALGRFLLRLGMPHQHIGLIF. CDR3 DNA: TGTGCTCTTGGGAGGTTTCTCTTAAGGCTGGGGATGCCCCATCAGCATATCGGACTCATCTTT. The chain is built from TRDV1 and TRDJ1, with D perhaps TRDD3 (6 bases). V lost 5 bases to trimming and J lost 10 bases, with 41 bases between them. CDR3 length equals 21 residues. CDR1 is TSWWSYY and CDR2 is QGS in the germline V gene.

This clone was seen only a few times. This is likely an artifact of a read error, given a far larger clone one base away. Other DNA sequences in the sample encode the same CDR3. The V gene is given as TRDV2, and no J gene call is available; whether TRDD3, the table's D call, matches the DNA was not checked. Germline V CDR1 and CDR2: GEAIGNYY, EKD. The CDR3 has 23 residues. In DNA, the CDR3 is TGTGCCTGTGACACCGTAAAAGGTCAGATACTGGGGGATACGGACAGGTACACCGATAAACTAATCTTT. Amino acid sequence: CACDTVKGQILGDTDRYTDKLIF.

Of note for this clone: The translation of this DNA and the TCRdb protein of a much larger clone differ at residue 10, probably owing to a read error; the protein shown here is translated from the DNA. V gene TRDV2 combines with J gene TRDJ1; TRDD3 agrees at 7 bases. Because TCRdb records no J gene, it was assigned here through a match of the DNA to germline. The germline V gene has CDR1 GEAIGNYY and CDR2 EKD. After removal of 4 bases from V and 3 bases from J, the junction contained 10 bases not matched to a gene. The length of the CDR3 is 15 residues. The CDR3 bases are TGTGCCTGTGATTCACTGGGGATGAACGCCGATAAACTCATCTTT. Amino acids: CACDSLGMNADKLIF.

A word on this clone: A read error likely explains why the TCRdb protein, taken from a much larger clone, differs from this DNA's translation at residue 8; the protein shown is translated from the DNA. This chain joins TRDV2 and TRDJ1, with no clear D. Trimming stripped 3 bases from V and 3 bases from J, with 10 bases between. The CDR3 has 13 amino acids. Germline CDR1 reads GEAIGNYY; CDR2 reads EKD. CDR3 DNA sequence: TGTGCCTGTGACCCCATGAACGCCGATAAACTCATCTTT. It specifies CACDPMNADKLIF.

About this clone: A read error likely explains why the TCRdb protein, taken from a much larger clone, differs from this DNA's translation at residue 4; the protein shown is translated from the DNA. The chain couples TRDV2 to TRDJ3; TRDD3 matches 10 bases. Here the J gene came from matching the DNA to germline, since TCRdb omits it. CDR1 and CDR2 (germline): GEAIGNYY, EKD. CDR3 size: 21 residues. Losses at the gene ends were 6 bases for V and 3 bases for J; bases not matched to a gene: 19. CDR3 nucleotide sequence: TGTGCCTGTAACAAGTTGATGGGGGATACCAAAACGAACTGGGACACCCGACAGATGTTTTTC. This gives the protein CACNKLMGDTKTNWDTRQMFF.

This clone was detected a few times. The protein recorded in TCRdb matches a much larger clone and deviates from this DNA's translation at residue 9, suggesting a read error; the protein here is obtained by translating the DNA. The chain is built from TRDV2 and TRDJ1; no clear D. Germline matching of the DNA provided the J gene here, since TCRdb leaves it blank. V was shortened by 0 bases and J by 8 bases, with 18 bases between the two germline ends. Germline V gene sequence: CDR1 GEAIGNYY, CDR2 EKD. The CDR3 length is 15 residues. The CDR3 bases are TGTGCCTGTGACACCGTAGGTGGGAGCTCACTCAAACTCATCTTT. The encoded protein is CACDTVGGSSLKLIF.

This clone was seen more than once but under ten times. This sequence is one base from a far larger clone and is likely a read error. Other DNA sequences in this specimen translate into the identical CDR3. This chain uses TRDV3 with TRDJ1; D could derive from TRDD2 or TRDD3 (7 bases each). TCRdb records no J gene; here it was assigned by comparing the DNA to germline. The CDR3 spans 17 residues. CDR1 and CDR2 from the germline V gene are TVYSNPD and GDNSRS (reference sequence). In DNA form, the CDR3 reads TGCGCCTTAATTTCCTTCCTGCCGGCTGGGGGCCTCGATAAACTCATCTTT. Translating gives CALISFLPAGGLDKLIF.

The table lists this clone with a few counts. TCRdb's listed protein matches a much larger clone and diverges from this DNA's translation at residue 13, likely through a read error; the protein shown comes from the DNA. The rearrangement uses TRDV2 and TRDJ1; D possibly corresponds to TRDD3 (6 bases). CDR3 size: 16 residues. Germline lookup yields CDR1 GEAIGNYY and CDR2 EKD. Trimming left V 7 bases short and J 10 bases short, with 30 bases between. The DNA for the CDR3 is TGTGCCTGGCCCATTCCTGTCCACTGGGTCAATCATAGACTCATCTTT. Translating gives CAWPIPVHWVNHRLIF.